The TCR beta chain under discussion was sequenced for a study of T-cell memory formation after mild COVID-19. Study-wide results and caveats: Nothing confirmed that second-wave clones peaking on day 37 were specific for SARS-CoV-2. Clones contracting day 15 to 85 were balanced CD4/CD8; later expanders leaned CD4+. Shrinking CD4+ clones were chiefly CM and EM; CD8+ ones were chiefly EMRA.

Libraries for TCRalpha and TCRbeta carried sample barcodes and unique molecular identifiers via 5'RACE. TCRdb independently ran MiXCR on the 5' RACE reads; one entry per CDR3 protein. The sample records 550,000 to 600,000 distinct CDR3 sequences, roughly 17% being singletons. V shed 5 bases and J 10 bases; nucleotides not matched to a gene: 12. The CDR3 is 15 amino acids. Remarks on this clonotype: Its matching antigen is unknown.

The V and J genes are TRBV12-3 or TRBV12-4 and TRBJ2-1, with 9 nucleotides matching TRBD1. The clonotype was recovered from an adult woman who had mild COVID-19 (a few samples of this study predate the infection). Cell type and time point are not known. The sample was PBMCs or a T cell subset sorted from them (not recorded which). In nucleotides, the CDR3 is TGTGCCAGCAGTCTCTCGGGACAGGGCTCCCGAGAGCAGTTCTTC. It translates to CASSLSGQGSREQFF.